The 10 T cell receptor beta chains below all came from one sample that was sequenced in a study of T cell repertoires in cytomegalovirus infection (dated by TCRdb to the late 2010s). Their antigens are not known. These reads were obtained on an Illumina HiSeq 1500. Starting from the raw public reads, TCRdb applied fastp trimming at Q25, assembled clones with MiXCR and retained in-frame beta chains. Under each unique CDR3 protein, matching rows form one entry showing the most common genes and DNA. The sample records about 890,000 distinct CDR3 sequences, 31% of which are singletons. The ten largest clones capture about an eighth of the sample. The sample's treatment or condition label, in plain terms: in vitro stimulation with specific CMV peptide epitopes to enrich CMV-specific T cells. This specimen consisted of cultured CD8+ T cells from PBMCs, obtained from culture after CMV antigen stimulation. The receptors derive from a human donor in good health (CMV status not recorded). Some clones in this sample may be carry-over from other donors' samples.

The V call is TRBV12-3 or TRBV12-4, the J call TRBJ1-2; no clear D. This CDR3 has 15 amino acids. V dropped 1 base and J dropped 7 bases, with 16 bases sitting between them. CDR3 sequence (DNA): TGTGCCAGCAGTTTAGGATCGGCCCCAAGGTTTGGCTACACCTTC. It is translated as CASSLGSAPRFGYTF.

The CDR3 spells CASSLEGISPLHF. CDR3 bases: TGTGCCAGCAGCCTGGAGGGCATTTCACCCCTCCACTTT. The J gene is TRBJ1-6, the V gene TRBV5-4; D remains unclear. This CDR3 spans 13 amino acids. V lost 4 bases to trimming and J lost 9 bases, with 11 bases between them. Germline V gene sequence: CDR1 SGHNT, CDR2 YYREEE (reference sequence). Based on the CDR3 plus reference TRBV5-4 and TRBJ1-6, the full variable domain is ETGVTQSPTHLIKTRGQQVTLRCSSQSGHNTVSWYQQALGQGPQFIFQYYREEENGRGNFPPRFSGLQFPNYSSELNVNALELDDSALYLCASSLEGISPLHFGNGTRLTVT.

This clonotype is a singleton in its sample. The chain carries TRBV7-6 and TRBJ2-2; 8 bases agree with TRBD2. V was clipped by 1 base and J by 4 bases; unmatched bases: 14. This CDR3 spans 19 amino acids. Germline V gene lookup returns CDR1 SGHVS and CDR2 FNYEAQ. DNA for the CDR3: TGTGCCAGCAGCTTAGTCTTGACGGGGGGGCTTAGAGGCACCGGGGAGCTGTTTTTT. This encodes CASSLVLTGGLRGTGELFF.

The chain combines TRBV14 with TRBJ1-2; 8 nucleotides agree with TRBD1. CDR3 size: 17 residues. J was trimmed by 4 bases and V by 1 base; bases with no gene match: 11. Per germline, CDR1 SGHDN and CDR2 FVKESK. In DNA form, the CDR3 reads TGTGCCAGCAGCCAAGTAGCAGGGGGCCTCTCGGGCTATGGCTACACCTTC. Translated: CASSQVAGGLSGYGYTF.

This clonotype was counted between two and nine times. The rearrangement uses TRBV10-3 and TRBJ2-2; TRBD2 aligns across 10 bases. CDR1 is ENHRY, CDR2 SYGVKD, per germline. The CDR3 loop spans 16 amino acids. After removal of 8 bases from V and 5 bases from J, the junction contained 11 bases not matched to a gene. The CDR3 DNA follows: TGTGCCATCCTAGCGGGGGAGTCTGTGGAGACCGGGGAGCTGTTTTTT. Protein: CAILAGESVETGELFF.

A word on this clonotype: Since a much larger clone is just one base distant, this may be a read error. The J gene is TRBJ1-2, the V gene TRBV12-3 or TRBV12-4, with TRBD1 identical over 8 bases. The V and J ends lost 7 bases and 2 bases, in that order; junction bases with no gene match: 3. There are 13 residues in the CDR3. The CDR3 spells CASTWTGNYGYTF. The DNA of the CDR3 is TGTGCCAGCACCTGGACAGGGAACTATGGCTACACCTTC.

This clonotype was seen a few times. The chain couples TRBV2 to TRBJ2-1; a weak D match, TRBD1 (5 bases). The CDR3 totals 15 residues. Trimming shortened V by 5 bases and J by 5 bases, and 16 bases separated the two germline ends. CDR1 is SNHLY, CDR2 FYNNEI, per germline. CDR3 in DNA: TGTGCCAGCAGTCCTTCCGAGGACAACGACAATGAGCAGTTCTTC. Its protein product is CASSPSEDNDNEQFF. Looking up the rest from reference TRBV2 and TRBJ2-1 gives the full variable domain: EPEVTQTPSHQVTQMGQEVILRCVPISNHLYFYWYRQILGQKVEFLVSFYNNEISEKSEIFDDQFSVERPDGSNFTLKIRSTKLEDSAMYFCASSPSEDNDNEQFFGPGTRLTVL.

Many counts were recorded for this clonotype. The CDR3 DNA reads as TGTGCCAGCAGCTTAGGGGGGGGCCCCGACGAGCAGTACTTC. Its protein is CASSLGGGPDEQYF. The chain links TRBV7-6 to TRBJ2-7, with D maybe TRBD2 (7 bases). Trimming stripped 1 base from V and 5 bases from J, with 12 bases between. Germline CDR1 reads SGHVS; CDR2 reads FNYEAQ. The CDR3 is 14 amino acids.

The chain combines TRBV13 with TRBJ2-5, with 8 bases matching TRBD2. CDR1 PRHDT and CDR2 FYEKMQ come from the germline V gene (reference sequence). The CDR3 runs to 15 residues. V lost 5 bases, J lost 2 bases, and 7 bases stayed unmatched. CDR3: CASSREGGVQETQYF. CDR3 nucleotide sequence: TGTGCCAGCAGCCGGGAGGGAGGGGTACAAGAGACCCAGTACTTC.

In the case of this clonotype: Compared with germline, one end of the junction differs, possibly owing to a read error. The CDR3 region has the DNA TGTGCCAGCAGCTCCGACCGCCCAGGGGGCTTGGTCTTC. This sequence encodes CASSSDRPGGLVF. The chain has TRBV7-6 and TRBJ2-5; TRBD1 matches at 8 bases. Germline CDR1 is SGHVS and CDR2 is FNYEAQ. The CDR3 consists of 13 residues.